One and the same sample provided the 29 T cell receptor beta chains below, sequenced in a study of shared clonotypes between healthy human individuals (dated by TCRdb to the early 2020s). Libraries were built with the immunoSEQ multiplex PCR assay. TCRdb's version of the immuneACCESS table is confined to in-frame rearrangements and falls short of the full clone set. An unresolved V gene accounts for under half of the shortfall where checked; the remainder is of unknown origin. The sample records just over 2,000,000 clones, 90% to 95% of which are singletons. The top ten hold under 0.15% of the sample. The sequenced material came from naive CD4+ T cells sorted from blood. The cell subset or site label, as the study defines it: CD45RA+ positively selected. These receptor sequences come from a young man in good health.

This clone was recorded once. The chain has TRBV5-4 and TRBJ2-2, with D unresolved. V shed 3 bases and J shed 1 base, with 7 bases lying between them. This CDR3 region has 14 residues. From germline, CDR1 is SGHNT and CDR2 YYREEE (reference sequence). For the CDR3, the DNA is TGTGCCAGCAGCTCCGGCCTGAACACCGGGGAGCTGTTTTTT. Its translation is CASSSGLNTGELFF.

The chain has TRBV28 and TRBJ2-2; 7 bases agree with TRBD2. This CDR3 comprises 15 residues. Germline assignment: CDR1 MDHEN and CDR2 SYDVKM. Germline trimming cut 5 bases from V and 9 bases from J; bases unmatched to any gene: 12. The CDR3 DNA follows: TGTGCCAGCAGTCCCCGGGGGACTAAAGAAAGGGAGCTGTTTTTT. Translated, it gives CASSPRGTKERELFF.

Concerning this clone itself: Other DNA sequences within the sample encode an identical CDR3. The CDR3 reads CASRPGGSYEQYF. CDR3 in DNA: TGTGCCAGCAGGCCGGGCGGTTCCTACGAGCAGTACTTC. The chain uses TRBV6-6 and TRBJ2-7; D is uncertain. The CDR3 runs to 13 residues. The germline V and J ends were trimmed by 6 bases and 1 base, with 10 bases remaining between them. Germline CDR1 MNHNY, CDR2 SVGAGI (reference sequence).

On this clone itself: Other DNA sequences in this sample translate to the same CDR3. The chain joins TRBV30 to TRBJ2-2; unclear D gene. With 5 bases removed from V and 5 bases from J, the gap between germline ends came to 6 bases. Per the germline V gene, CDR1 is GTSNPN and CDR2 is SVGIG (reference sequence). The CDR3 extends over 11 amino acids. The CDR3 reads CAWGRTGELFF. CDR3 nucleotide sequence: TGTGCCTGGGGACGTACCGGGGAGCTGTTTTTT.

V is TRBV25-1 and J is TRBJ2-5; 11 bases are a match to TRBD2. The length of the CDR3 is 16 residues. J lost 4 bases, V lost 4 bases, and 8 bases had no gene match. Germline V gene sequence: CDR1 MGHDK, CDR2 SYGVNS. The CDR3, as DNA: TGTGCCAGCAGTGGTGGGGTACTAGCGGGAGTAGAGACCCAGTACTTC. Translating it yields CASSGGVLAGVETQYF.

The chain couples TRBV6-5 to TRBJ1-3; unclear D gene. The germline V and J ends were trimmed by 10 bases and 4 bases, with 14 bases remaining between them. The CDR3 sequence is 13 residues long. Germline V gene lookup returns CDR1 MNHEY and CDR2 SVGAGI. The CDR3 region is CATAGPQGNTIYF. CDR3 DNA sequence: TGTGCCACCGCGGGCCCGCAAGGAAACACCATATATTTT.

The chain is built from TRBV29-1 and TRBJ1-4; D is unclear. Germline-derived CDR1 and CDR2 are SQVTM and ANQGSEA. The CDR3 spans 14 residues. V was clipped by 7 bases and J by 4 bases, with 16 bases between them. The CDR3 spells CSAGSTGFNEKLFF. As DNA, the CDR3 is TGCAGCGCTGGGAGTACGGGGTTTAATGAAAAACTGTTTTTT.

The chain uses TRBV5-1 and TRBJ2-7; D possibly corresponds to TRBD2 (6 bases). This CDR3 spans 14 amino acids. The V and J ends lost 2 bases and 4 bases respectively, with 13 bases between them. The germline gives CDR1 SGHRS, CDR2 YFSETQ. CDR3 protein: CASSFVGSGYEQYF. CDR3 nucleotide sequence: TGCGCCAGCAGCTTCGTTGGTAGCGGTTACGAGCAGTACTTC. Filled out from reference TRBV5-1 and TRBJ2-7, the complete variable domain reads KAGVTQTPRYLIKTRGQQVTLSCSPISGHRSVSWYQQTPGQGLQFLFEYFSETQRNKGNFPGRFSGRQFSNSRSEMNVSTLELGDSALYLCASSFVGSGYEQYFGPGTRLTVT.

The V call is TRBV11-2, the J call TRBJ1-2, with D hard to call. In germline, CDR1 is SGHAT, CDR2 FQNNGV. The CDR3 covers 14 residues. V lost 5 bases and J 5 bases, leaving 15 bases between the germline ends. In DNA form, the CDR3 reads TGTGCCAGCAGCCCGGCGCCCGGCGCATATGGCTACACCTTC. Amino acids: CASSPAPGAYGYTF.

This clone appeared a single time. The chain has TRBV9 and TRBJ2-2; perhaps TRBD1 as D (6 bases). Trimming shortened V by 0 bases and J by 5 bases, and 8 bases separated the two germline ends. This CDR3 has 14 residues. Germline CDR1 is SGDLS and CDR2 is YYNGEE. The CDR3 sequence: CASSVAGETGELFF. As DNA, the CDR3 is TGTGCCAGCAGCGTAGCAGGGGAGACCGGGGAGCTGTTTTTT.

V usage is TRBV19 and J usage is TRBJ2-5; D may be TRBD2 (7 bases). CDR1 is LNHDA and CDR2 is SQIVND in the germline V gene (reference sequence). Trimming stripped 4 bases from V and 2 bases from J, with 14 bases between. The CDR3 extends over 15 amino acids. CDR3 sequence: CASSSGLGTQETQYF. The CDR3 nucleotides are TGTGCCAGTAGTAGCGGACTAGGGACACAAGAGACCCAGTACTTC.

Concerning this clone itself: This sample includes further DNA sequences coding for the same CDR3. This chain joins TRBV2 and TRBJ2-7; D uncertain. The V end was cut by 3 bases, the J end by 4 bases, with 4 bases between. Germline V lookup: CDR1 SNHLY, CDR2 FYNNEI. The CDR3 is 11 amino acids. CDR3 sequence reads: CASSEAYEQYF. In DNA, the CDR3 is TGTGCCAGCAGTGAGGCTTACGAGCAGTACTTC.

The chain recombines TRBV10-3 with TRBJ2-3; 10 nucleotides align to TRBD2. The CDR3 covers 14 residues. Trimming at V came to 7 bases and at J to 4 bases, leaving 5 bases not matched to a gene. CDR1 is ENHRY, CDR2 SYGVKD, per germline. The CDR3 nucleotides are TGTGCCATCAAGAAAGCGGGAGGGGCAGATACGCAGTATTTT. This translates into CAIKKAGGADTQYF.

With respect to this clone: Other nucleotide sequences from this sample produce the same CDR3. The chain has TRBV27 and TRBJ2-7; D call uncertain. Trimming pared 8 bases from V and 4 bases from J, leaving 15 bases between. The CDR3 covers 13 residues. Per germline, CDR1 MNHEY and CDR2 SMNVEV (reference sequence). The CDR3 protein is CASSRPGGYEQYF. The DNA for the CDR3 is TGTGCCAGCTCTCGCCCTGGTGGGTACGAGCAGTACTTC.

The V call is TRBV5-4, the J call TRBJ2-7; 12 nucleotides match TRBD2. V shed 4 bases and J 2 bases; nucleotides not matched to a gene: 10. The CDR3 extends over 17 amino acids. Germline CDR1 reads SGHNT; CDR2 reads YYREEE (reference sequence). Here the CDR3 reads CASSPASGRAITYEQYF. In nucleotides, the CDR3 is TGTGCCAGCAGCCCAGCTAGCGGGAGGGCCATCACCTACGAGCAGTACTTC.

The rearrangement joins TRBV19 to TRBJ2-2; no reliable D call. The ends were cut back, 2 bases at V and 6 bases at J, with 16 bases in the middle. This CDR3 is built from 16 residues. The germline CDR1 and CDR2 sequences are LNHDA and SQIVND (reference sequence). DNA for the CDR3: TGTGCCAGTAGTATAACGCAGTGGTCTATTTCCGGGGAGCTGTTTTTT. Amino acids: CASSITQWSISGELFF.

The chain uses TRBV6-1 and TRBJ1-2; 7 bases align to TRBD1. The germline CDR1 and CDR2 sequences are MNHNS and SASEGT. Losses at the gene ends were 5 bases for V and 4 bases for J; bases not matched to a gene: 10. The CDR3 is 15 amino acids. CDR3 sequence: CASSFRDSFFYGYTF. The CDR3 DNA is TGTGCCAGCAGTTTCCGGGACAGCTTCTTCTATGGCTACACCTTC.

The rearrangement links TRBV18 to TRBJ1-5; tentative D call: TRBD1 (5 bases). The CDR3 has 15 amino acids. Trimming stripped 2 bases from V and 5 bases from J, with 13 bases between. Looked up from germline, CDR1 is KGHSH and CDR2 is LQKENI. CDR3 nucleotide sequence: TGTGCCAGCTCACCAATGCCAGGGAAGGATCAGCCCCAGCATTTT. This sequence encodes CASSPMPGKDQPQHF.

This CDR3 reads CASSPRDSSYEQYF. CDR3 DNA sequence: TGTGCCAGCAGCCCCCGGGACAGTTCCTACGAGCAGTACTTC. The chain employs TRBV7-9 and TRBJ2-7; 7 bases align to TRBD1. Germline V lookup: CDR1 SEHNR, CDR2 FQNEAQ (reference sequence). V dropped 5 bases and J dropped 1; count of bases not matched to a gene: 5. The CDR3 is 14 amino acids.

This rearrangement joins TRBV4-3 to TRBJ2-2; TRBD1 is a possible D gene (5 bases). Trimming pared 0 bases from V and 6 bases from J, leaving 8 bases between. Germline V gene sequence: CDR1 LGHNA, CDR2 YSLEER. CDR3 length: 14 amino acids. CDR3 bases: TGCGCCAGCAGCCAAGATACAGGAGCCGGGGAGCTGTTTTTT. This gives the protein CASSQDTGAGELFF.

A single count supports this clone. The rearrangement joins TRBV5-6 to TRBJ2-7; D might be TRBD1 (6 bases). Per the germline V gene, CDR1 is SGHDT and CDR2 is YYEEEE. Trimming took off 2 bases at V and 4 bases at J, with 25 bases between the two ends. This CDR3 region has 18 residues. The chain's CDR3 is CASSFGYGHSPGVYEQYF. The CDR3 DNA reads TGTGCCAGCAGCTTCGGATACGGACACTCACCAGGGGTTTACGAGCAGTACTTC.

This sequence joins TRBV4-1 and TRBJ1-1; D is undetermined. V lost 1 base to trimming and J lost 0 bases, with 9 bases between them. Germline-derived CDR1 and CDR2 are MGHRA and YSYEKL. The CDR3 runs 15 residues. The CDR3 DNA is TGCGCCAGCAGCCAAGTGAGGGCCATGAACACTGAAGCTTTCTTT. Translated: CASSQVRAMNTEAFF.

The CDR3 DNA follows: TGCGCCAGCCGCCTCGGGTTGGCCCCTAGCACAGATACGCAGTATTTT. Protein: CASRLGLAPSTDTQYF. V and J are TRBV5-1 and TRBJ2-3; D ambiguous. The CDR3 is 16 residues long. The ends were cut back, 7 bases at V and 0 bases at J, with 18 bases in the middle. Germline-derived CDR1 and CDR2 are SGHRS and YFSETQ. Full variable domain (rest looked up from reference TRBV5-1 and TRBJ2-3): KAGVTQTPRYLIKTRGQQVTLSCSPISGHRSVSWYQQTPGQGLQFLFEYFSETQRNKGNFPGRFSGRQFSNSRSEMNVSTLELGDSALYLCASRLGLAPSTDTQYFGPGTRLTVL.

The chain links TRBV30 to TRBJ2-5, with 9 bases lining up with TRBD1. In germline, CDR1 is GTSNPN, CDR2 SVGIG (reference sequence). The CDR3 loop spans 15 amino acids. The J segment lost 1 base and the V segment lost 0 bases, leaving 3 bases of the junction unmatched. The CDR3 spells CAWSVGTGRQETQYF. The CDR3, as DNA: TGTGCCTGGAGTGTCGGGACAGGGCGCCAAGAGACCCAGTACTTC. Complete variable domain (other parts from reference TRBV30 and TRBJ2-5): SQTIHQWPATLVQPVGSPLSLECTVEGTSNPNLYWYRQAAGRGLQLLFYSVGIGQISSEVPQNLSASRPQDRQFILSSKKLLLSDSGFYLCAWSVGTGRQETQYFGPGTRLLVL.

This clone appeared a single time. This chain links TRBV30 with TRBJ1-2; D is perhaps TRBD1 (6 bases). CDR1 GTSNPN and CDR2 SVGIG come from the germline V gene (reference sequence). The CDR3 has 14 residues. The V end lost 2 bases, the J end lost 4 bases, and 14 bases lay between the germline ends. DNA of the CDR3: TGTGCCTGGAGTCCGGGACATCTGTTCTATGGCTACACCTTC. Translation gives CAWSPGHLFYGYTF.

V and J are TRBV23-1 and TRBJ2-1, with 8 bases matching TRBD2. TRBV23-1 is classed as an ORF, of uncertain function. V was clipped by 11 bases and J by 8 bases; unmatched bases: 17. This CDR3 comprises 15 residues. The DNA of the CDR3 is TGCGCCGGATCCCACCGGGGACTAGATTCTGATGAGCAGTTCTTC. Translation: CAGSHRGLDSDEQFF.

This rearrangement joins TRBV9 to TRBJ2-1; a weak D match, TRBD2 (6 bases). V was trimmed by 6 bases and J by 1 base, leaving 14 bases between them. Germline V gene sequence: CDR1 SGDLS, CDR2 YYNGEE. This CDR3 is 15 amino acids long. CDR3 region: CASIPPGSSYNEQFF. For the CDR3, the DNA is TGTGCCAGCATCCCCCCCGGGAGTTCCTACAATGAGCAGTTCTTC.

The genes are TRBV30 and TRBJ1-1; perhaps TRBD1 as D (5 bases). The CDR3 extends over 13 amino acids. Germline assignment: CDR1 GTSNPN and CDR2 SVGIG (reference sequence). V lost 3 bases, J lost 1 base, and 9 bases lay in between. The CDR3 protein is CAWRVDRNTEAFF. The DNA of the CDR3 is TGTGCCTGGAGAGTTGACAGGAACACTGAAGCTTTCTTT.

This chain joins TRBV10-3 and TRBJ1-5, with unresolved D. V was pared by 3 bases and J by 4 bases, with 10 bases between. This CDR3 contains 14 residues. CDR1 and CDR2 from the germline V gene are ENHRY and SYGVKD. CDR3 bases: TGTGCCATCAGTGAAAATTTAGGAAATCAGCCCCAGCATTTT. This gives the protein CAISENLGNQPQHF.